Reported below is one T cell receptor beta chain. Its antigen is undetermined. The source of the sample is a study of STAT5B mutations in CD4+ large granular lymphocyte leukemia. Healthy controls were blood donor buffy coats. Sequencing was at survey level. The protocol was immunoSEQ multiplex PCR, while the TCRdb copy is restricted to in-frame clones and leaves out a portion. The data contain under 35,000 clones, approximately 91% of them singletons. Germline CDR1 and CDR2: WNHNN and SYGVQD (reference sequence). Trimming stripped 5 bases from V and 7 bases from J, with 17 bases between. This CDR3 contains 15 residues. Findings and limits, study-wide: The CD4+ versus CD8+ T-LGLL clonality difference may reflect limited sample size. Patient CD4-sorted repertoires looked more clonal than healthy CD4+ repertoires, even without putative leukemic clones.

The sequenced sample was CD4+ T cells from blood buffy coats. The rearrangement links TRBV10-1 to TRBJ2-2; possibly TRBD2 for D (5 bases). The clonotype originates from a human donor in good health. The CDR3 DNA reads as TGCGCCAGCAGTACGGGATCCCCCCGGGGCGGGGAGCTGTTTTTT. Amino acid sequence: CASSTGSPRGGELFF.